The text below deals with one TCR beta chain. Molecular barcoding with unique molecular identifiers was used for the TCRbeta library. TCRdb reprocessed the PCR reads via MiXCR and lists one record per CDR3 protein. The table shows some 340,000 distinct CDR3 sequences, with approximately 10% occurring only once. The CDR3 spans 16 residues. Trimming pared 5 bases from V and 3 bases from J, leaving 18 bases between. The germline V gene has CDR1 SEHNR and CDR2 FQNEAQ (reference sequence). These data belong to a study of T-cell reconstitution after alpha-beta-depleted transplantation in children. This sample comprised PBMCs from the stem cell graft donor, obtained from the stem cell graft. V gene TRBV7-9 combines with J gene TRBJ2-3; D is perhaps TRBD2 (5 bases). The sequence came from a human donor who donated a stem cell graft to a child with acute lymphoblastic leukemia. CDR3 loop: CASSATGGSVTDTQYF. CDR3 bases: TGTGCCAGCAGCGCCACCGGAGGTTCCGTGACAGATACGCAGTATTTT.